This TCR beta chain appears in the sequencing data of a study of cytomegalovirus exposure and HLA in healthy donors. Notes on this clone: Distinct nucleotide sequences in the sample also encode this CDR3.

The germline gives CDR1 SEHNR, CDR2 FQNEAQ (reference sequence). This CDR3 spans 13 amino acids. With 4 bases clipped from V and 4 bases from J, the junction kept 3 bases outside the gene matches. Measured with immunoSEQ multiplex PCR; TCRdb has only the in-frame clones, and not every one. The data show about 240,000 clones, 87% seen once. Source material: PBMCs. This TCR derives from a man younger than 35 in good health and CMV-seronegative. The rearrangement links TRBV7-9 to TRBJ1-2; 7 bases fit TRBD1. The CDR3 region is CASSSDRAYGYTF. The CDR3 bases are TGTGCCAGCAGCTCCGACAGGGCCTATGGCTACACCTTC.